This record covers a single TCR beta chain. The data belong to a study of control samples from healthy donors and cancer patients. Here immunoSEQ multiplex PCR was the method, and the copy in TCRdb shows in-frame clones only, minus some. The sample has some 14,000 clones, about 77% seen once. This receptor was obtained from a male donor with melanoma. Sequencing was done on a sample of formalin-fixed, paraffin-embedded tissue.

The CDR3: CASSMEGWTEAFF. CDR3 in DNA: TGTGCCAGTAGTATGGAGGGGTGGACTGAAGCTTTCTTT. This sequence joins TRBV19 and TRBJ1-1; a possible D gene is TRBD1 (5 bases). Germline lookup yields CDR1 LNHDA and CDR2 SQIVND (reference sequence). Between the trimmed V and J ends, which lost 3 bases and 5 bases, there was a span of 10 bases. This CDR3 has 13 amino acids.